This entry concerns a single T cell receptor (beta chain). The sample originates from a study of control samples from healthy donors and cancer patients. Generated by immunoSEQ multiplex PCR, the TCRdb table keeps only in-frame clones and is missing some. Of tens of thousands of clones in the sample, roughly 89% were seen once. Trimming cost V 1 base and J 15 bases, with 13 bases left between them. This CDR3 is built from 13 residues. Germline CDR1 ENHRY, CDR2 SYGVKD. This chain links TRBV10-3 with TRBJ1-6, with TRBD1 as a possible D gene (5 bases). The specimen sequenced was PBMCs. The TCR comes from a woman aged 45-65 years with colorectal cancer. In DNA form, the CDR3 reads TGTGCCATCAGTGAGTTGACAGAAACGGACCTCCACTTT. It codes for CAISELTETDLHF.